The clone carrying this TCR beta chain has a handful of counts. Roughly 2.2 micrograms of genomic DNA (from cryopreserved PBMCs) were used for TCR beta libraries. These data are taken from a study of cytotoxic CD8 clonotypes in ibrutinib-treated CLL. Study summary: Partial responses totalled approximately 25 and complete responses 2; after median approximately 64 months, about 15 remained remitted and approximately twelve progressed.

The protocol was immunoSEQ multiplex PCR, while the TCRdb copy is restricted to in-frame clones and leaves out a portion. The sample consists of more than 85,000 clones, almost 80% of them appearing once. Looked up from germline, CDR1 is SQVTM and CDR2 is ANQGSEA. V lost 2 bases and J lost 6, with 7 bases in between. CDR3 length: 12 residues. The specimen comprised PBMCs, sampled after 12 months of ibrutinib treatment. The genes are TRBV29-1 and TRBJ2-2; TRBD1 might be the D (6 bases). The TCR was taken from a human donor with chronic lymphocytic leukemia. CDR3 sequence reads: CSVEPGAGELFF. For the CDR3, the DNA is TGCAGCGTTGAACCAGGGGCCGGGGAGCTGTTTTTT.